Below are 30 T cell receptor beta chains sequenced from a single sample in a study of T cell responses to AZD1222 COVID-19 vaccine. The table came from immunoSEQ multiplex PCR; TCRdb's copy has only in-frame clones and leaves some out. The sample lists about 110,000 clones, roughly 90% occurring once. The sample consisted of peripheral blood, taken on day 0 of AZD1222 vaccination. These receptors came from an adult in good health.

V gene TRBV14 combines with J gene TRBJ2-7, with TRBD2 as a possible D gene (5 bases). Germline lookup yields CDR1 SGHDN and CDR2 FVKESK. Trimming removed 1 base from V and 0 bases from J, with 13 bases in between. The length of the CDR3 is 16 residues. Here the CDR3 DNA reads TGTGCCAGCAGCCAAGTTTCTCGCCGGGGCTCCTACGAGCAGTACTTC. It yields the protein CASSQVSRRGSYEQYF.

The CDR3 is CATSRGYRGDEQFF. CDR3 sequence (DNA): TGTGCCACCAGCAGAGGCTACAGGGGCGATGAGCAGTTCTTC. This sequence joins TRBV15 and TRBJ2-1; 7 bases align to TRBD1. The germline gives CDR1 LNHNV, CDR2 YYDKDF (reference sequence). CDR3 size: 14 residues. Trimming cost V 1 base and J 8 bases; bases outside gene matches: 5.

The gene calls are TRBV7-2 and TRBJ1-1; D is undetermined. V was trimmed by 3 bases and J by 0 bases, leaving 23 bases between them. The CDR3 consists of 19 residues. Germline CDR1 is SGHTA and CDR2 is FQGNSA. CDR3 amino acids: CASSLSSSVETELNTEAFF. In DNA form, the CDR3 reads TGTGCCAGCAGCTTGAGCAGCAGCGTGGAAACAGAATTGAACACTGAAGCTTTCTTT.

The chain's CDR3 is CAWGTGLGETQYF. DNA for the CDR3: TGTGCCTGGGGGACAGGCCTCGGGGAGACCCAGTACTTC. V gene TRBV30 combines with J gene TRBJ2-5, with 8 nucleotides matching TRBD1. V lost 5 bases and J lost 5; bases outside the gene matches: 7. The CDR3 spans 13 residues. CDR1 and CDR2 (germline): GTSNPN, SVGIG (reference sequence).

The sample holds a few counts of this clone. The chain has TRBV20-1 and TRBJ2-7; D is possibly TRBD1 or TRBD2 (5 bases each). With 3 bases removed from V and 2 bases from J, the gap between germline ends came to 11 bases. This CDR3 contains 13 residues. Looked up from germline, CDR1 is DFQATT and CDR2 is SNEGSKA (reference sequence). CDR3 amino acids: CSASRDGTYEQYF. Here the CDR3 DNA reads TGCAGTGCTAGTCGGGACGGAACCTACGAGCAGTACTTC.

The V and J genes are TRBV4-3 and TRBJ2-7, with 8 bases lining up with TRBD2. CDR3 size: 15 residues. CDR1 is LGHNA and CDR2 is YSLEER in the germline V gene. The V and J ends lost 0 bases and 6 bases, in that order; junction bases with no gene match: 7. This chain's CDR3 is CASSQDLSGSSEQYF. DNA for the CDR3: TGCGCCAGCAGCCAAGATCTGAGCGGGAGCAGCGAGCAGTACTTC.

As for this clone: Other DNA sequences in this specimen translate into the identical CDR3. This chain joins TRBV7-9 and TRBJ2-7; tentatively, D is TRBD2 (6 bases). The V gene lost 0 bases and the J gene lost 0 bases, with 6 bases spanning the gap. Germline V lookup: CDR1 SEHNR, CDR2 FQNEAQ (reference sequence). The CDR3 covers 14 residues. The CDR3 sequence: CASSLAGSSYEQYF. CDR3 sequence (DNA): TGTGCCAGCAGCTTAGCCGGGAGCTCCTACGAGCAGTACTTC.

The V gene is TRBV7-9, the J gene TRBJ2-3, with 14 bases identical to TRBD2. This CDR3 spans 16 amino acids. CDR1 is SEHNR and CDR2 is FQNEAQ in the germline V gene (reference sequence). Germline trimming cut 3 bases from V and 5 bases from J; bases unmatched to any gene: 4. As DNA, the CDR3 is TGTGCCAGCAGCTTGCGACTAGCGGGAGGGGTAGATACGCAGTATTTT. As protein: CASSLRLAGGVDTQYF.

The V call is TRBV5-1, the J call TRBJ1-5; D not certain. With 4 bases removed from V and 3 bases from J, the gap between germline ends came to 14 bases. The germline CDR1 and CDR2 sequences are SGHRS and YFSETQ. This CDR3 comprises 15 residues. CDR3 amino acids: CASSMTGQNNQPQHF. CDR3 DNA: TGCGCCAGCAGCATGACTGGGCAGAACAATCAGCCCCAGCATTTT.

V usage is TRBV11-2 and J usage is TRBJ1-1; D remains unclear. The V end lost 5 bases, the J end lost 3 bases, and 10 bases lay between the germline ends. The CDR3 length is 13 residues. CDR1 SGHAT and CDR2 FQNNGV come from the germline V gene. The CDR3 reads CASSHDTDTEAFF. The DNA for the CDR3 is TGTGCCAGCAGCCACGACACTGACACTGAAGCTTTCTTT.

The rearrangement links TRBV2 to TRBJ1-6; TRBD1 agrees at 12 bases. Germline CDR1 is SNHLY and CDR2 is FYNNEI. Unmatched junction bases numbered 11, after V lost 6 bases and J lost 14 bases. The CDR3 contains 15 residues. The CDR3 loop is CASRGVGTGGFTLHF. CDR3 in DNA: TGTGCCAGCAGGGGAGTGGGGACAGGGGGCTTCACCCTCCACTTT.

This sequence joins TRBV19 and TRBJ1-1; possible D gene TRBD1, 6 bases. Germline CDR1 and CDR2: LNHDA and SQIVND (reference sequence). V was trimmed by 9 bases and J by 3 bases, leaving 11 bases between them. The CDR3 loop spans 12 amino acids. The CDR3 loop is CASLDSHTEAFF. Written as DNA, the CDR3 is TGTGCCAGCCTGGACAGCCACACTGAAGCTTTCTTT.

The chain is built from TRBV2 and TRBJ2-5; 8 bases are a match to TRBD2. There are 16 residues in the CDR3. Germline CDR1 and CDR2: SNHLY and FYNNEI. The trim removed 4 bases at V and 1 base at J, leaving 8 bases unmatched. The CDR3 DNA reads TGTGCCAGCAGTGTTCTCCAGCGGGGGCGCCAAGAGACCCAGTACTTC. Translation gives CASSVLQRGRQETQYF. The full variable domain, with the rest looked up from reference TRBV2 and TRBJ2-5, is EPEVTQTPSHQVTQMGQEVILRCVPISNHLYFYWYRQILGQKVEFLVSFYNNEISEKSEIFDDQFSVERPDGSNFTLKIRSTKLEDSAMYFCASSVLQRGRQETQYFGPGTRLLVL.

The chain employs TRBV10-1 and TRBJ1-2; D unresolved. V lost 9 bases and J lost 7, with 9 bases in between. From germline, CDR1 is WNHNN and CDR2 SYGVQD (reference sequence). The CDR3 runs 10 residues. The CDR3 DNA follows: TGCGCCAGTAGAGGTTGTGGCTACACCTTC. This sequence encodes CASRGCGYTF.

This clone was seen only once. The chain uses TRBV28 and TRBJ1-1; D unclear. CDR1 is MDHEN, CDR2 SYDVKM, per germline. The CDR3 length is 13 residues. With 8 bases removed from V and 2 bases from J, the gap between germline ends came to 12 bases. The CDR3 sequence: CASLRTGNTEAFF. The CDR3 region has the DNA TGTGCCAGCCTAAGGACGGGTAACACTGAAGCTTTCTTT.

The chain has TRBV12-2 and TRBJ2-1; whether TRBD1, the table's D call, matches the DNA was not checked. TRBV12-2 represents a pseudogene. This CDR3 is 18 amino acids long. The CDR3 DNA follows: TGTGCAAGTCGCTTCGACAGGGGATGCCCGAGCTCCTACAATGAGCAGTTCTTC. Residues: CASRFDRGCPSSYNEQFF.

This clone was seen once. This chain joins TRBV10-3 and TRBJ2-7, with 14 bases aligning to TRBD2. The junction had 10 bases not matched to a gene; V was cut back by 6 bases and J by 0 bases. Germline V gene data show CDR1 as ENHRY and CDR2 as SYGVKD. The CDR3 runs 18 residues. CDR3 region: CAISRTSGGPPGSYEQYF. The CDR3 DNA reads as TGTGCCATCAGCAGGACTAGCGGGGGGCCCCCGGGCTCCTACGAGCAGTACTTC.

This chain links TRBV7-8 with TRBJ1-3; TRBD1 might be the D (6 bases). V lost 0 bases and J lost 7, with 16 bases in between. Germline V CDR1 and CDR2: SGHVS, FQNEAQ. The CDR3 has 16 amino acids. The CDR3: CASSLAVQGFWNTIYF. Here the CDR3 DNA reads TGTGCCAGCAGCTTAGCCGTCCAGGGGTTTTGGAACACCATATATTTT.

This chain links TRBV24-1 with TRBJ2-2; the D gene is possibly TRBD2 (5 bases). CDR3 length: 14 residues. Germline assignment: CDR1 KGHDR and CDR2 SFDVKD. V was shortened by 3 bases and J by 7 bases, with 11 bases between the two germline ends. The CDR3 region is CATSDRGSGGELFF. In DNA form, the CDR3 reads TGTGCCACCAGTGATCGAGGGTCGGGCGGGGAGCTGTTTTTT.

The rearrangement links TRBV3-1 (or the pseudogene TRBV3-2) to TRBJ2-7; D unresolved. The CDR3 consists of 14 residues. The germline V and J ends were trimmed by 2 bases and 1 base, with 9 bases remaining between them. Germline lookup yields CDR1 LGHDT and CDR2 YNNKEL (reference sequence). The CDR3, as DNA: TGTGCCAGCAGCCAAACCCACAGATCCTACGAGCAGTACTTC. It is translated as CASSQTHRSYEQYF.

In this sample, this clone turned up once. V and J are TRBV6-2 or TRBV6-3 and TRBJ2-1, with D tentatively TRBD2 (5 bases). CDR1 is MNHEY, CDR2 SVGEGT, per germline. V lost 4 bases and J 5 bases, leaving 9 bases between the germline ends. CDR3 length equals 13 residues. In DNA form, the CDR3 reads TGTGCCAGCAGTTGGGAGTTCGACAATGAGCAGTTCTTC. It yields the protein CASSWEFDNEQFF.

The gene calls are TRBV19 and TRBJ2-3; 12 bases are shared with TRBD2. V shed 5 bases and J 0 bases; nucleotides not matched to a gene: 6. This CDR3 region has 17 residues. Germline lookup yields CDR1 LNHDA and CDR2 SQIVND (reference sequence). The chain's CDR3 is CASSSRTSGASTDTQYF. The CDR3 DNA follows: TGTGCCAGTAGTTCCAGGACTAGCGGGGCAAGCACAGATACGCAGTATTTT.

The chain is built from TRBV15 and TRBJ1-1; TRBD1 might be the D (5 bases). This CDR3 has 16 amino acids. The V gene lost 8 bases and the J gene lost 5 bases, with 24 bases spanning the gap. The germline CDR1 and CDR2 sequences are LNHNV and YYDKDF (reference sequence). CDR3 in amino acids: CATGWNVGGEGTEAFF. The CDR3 DNA reads as TGTGCCACCGGGTGGAATGTGGGGGGAGAAGGTACTGAAGCTTTCTTT. Supplemented by reference TRBV15 and TRBJ1-1, the full variable domain reads DAMVIQNPRYQVTQFGKPVTLSCSQTLNHNVMYWYQQKSSQAPKLLFHYYDKDFNNEADTPDNFQSRRPNTSFCFLDIRSPGLGDTAMYLCATGWNVGGEGTEAFFGQGTRLTVV.

The chain combines TRBV2 with TRBJ1-6, with TRBD1 matching 8 bases. V trimming: 6 bases; J trimming: 8 bases; junction bases outside the gene matches: 6. Germline lookup yields CDR1 SNHLY and CDR2 FYNNEI. The CDR3 extends over 14 amino acids. CDR3 sequence: CASRKDRADSPLHF. The CDR3 nucleotides are TGTGCCAGCAGGAAGGACAGGGCAGATTCACCCCTCCACTTT. The variable domain in full, completed from reference TRBV2 and TRBJ1-6, reads EPEVTQTPSHQVTQMGQEVILRCVPISNHLYFYWYRQILGQKVEFLVSFYNNEISEKSEIFDDQFSVERPDGSNFTLKIRSTKLEDSAMYFCASRKDRADSPLHFGNGTRLTVT.

A few counts support this clone. Here the CDR3 reads CASSFGGAGNRRYEQYF. The CDR3 nucleotides are TGTGCCAGCAGCTTTGGGGGTGCAGGGAATAGGCGCTACGAGCAGTACTTC. The chain carries TRBV7-9 and TRBJ2-7; D may correspond to TRBD1 or TRBD2 (5 bases each). V dropped 3 bases and J dropped 3 bases, with 21 bases sitting between them. Germline CDR1 SEHNR, CDR2 FQNEAQ (reference sequence). This CDR3 region has 17 residues.

The chain joins TRBV19 to TRBJ1-5; D is unclear. There are 13 residues in the CDR3. Germline V gene sequence: CDR1 LNHDA, CDR2 SQIVND (reference sequence). The V and J ends lost 3 bases and 2 bases respectively, with 5 bases between them. The chain's CDR3 is CASSIGGNQPQHF. The CDR3 nucleotides are TGTGCCAGTAGTATTGGGGGCAATCAGCCCCAGCATTTT.

For the CDR3, the DNA is TGTGCCAGCTACTCAGGGAACACGCAGTATTTT. Its protein product is CASYSGNTQYF. The chain employs TRBV7-9 and TRBJ2-3; tentative D call: TRBD1 (5 bases). Germline assignment: CDR1 SEHNR and CDR2 FQNEAQ (reference sequence). The CDR3 has 11 residues. Trimming removed 8 bases from V and 9 bases from J, with 12 bases in between.

The gene calls are TRBV7-8 and TRBJ2-2, with TRBD1 identical over 7 bases. J was trimmed by 5 bases and V by 5 bases; bases with no gene match: 5. Germline CDR1 SGHVS, CDR2 FQNEAQ. CDR3 length equals 14 residues. The CDR3 nucleotides are TGTGCCAGCAGCCTTGGGACAGCAACCGGGGAGCTGTTTTTT. It translates to CASSLGTATGELFF.

The V call is TRBV3-1 (or the pseudogene TRBV3-2), the J call TRBJ2-3; 11 positions agree with TRBD2. CDR3 length equals 17 residues. Trimming at V came to 0 bases and at J to 1 base, leaving 3 bases not matched to a gene. In germline, CDR1 is LGHDT, CDR2 YNNKEL (reference sequence). The CDR3 region has the DNA TGTGCCAGCAGCCAAGAGGTTAGCGGGGGGGGCACAGATACGCAGTATTTT. Its translation: CASSQEVSGGGTDTQYF.

V is TRBV20-1 and J is TRBJ1-4; no firm D call. Trimming left V 3 bases short and J 8 bases short, with 13 bases between. The CDR3 has 13 residues. The germline gives CDR1 DFQATT, CDR2 SNEGSKA (reference sequence). The CDR3 region is CSASEGGEEKLFF. In DNA form, the CDR3 reads TGCAGTGCTAGTGAGGGAGGCGAAGAAAAACTGTTTTTT.